Listed below are T cell receptor beta chains from one sample, sequenced in a study of blood T cell repertoires in COVID-19. Assay used: immunoSEQ multiplex PCR; TCRdb lists only in-frame clones, some missing. The sample has nearly 300,000 clones; around nine tenths are singletons. Sequenced material: PBMCs or T cells enriched from blood (not recorded which). The receptors were sampled from a woman in her 50s who had been exposed to COVID-19. Both conserved end residues are part of each CDR3. D genes are given only for firm matches. Size values are once, few and many counts, or a class for expanded clones, and some rows have none.

clone_size	v_call	j_call	d_call	cdr3_nt	cdr3_aa
-	TRBV2	TRBJ1-2	TRBD1	TGTGCCACTTCAGACAGGGGACGTCGGGGCTACACCTTC	CATSDRGRRGYTF
-	TRBV7-6	TRBJ1-5	-	TGTGCCAGCAGCCCGACGTTGGGACACTTTAGCAATCAGCCCCAGCATTTT	CASSPTLGHFSNQPQHF
once	TRBV2	TRBJ2-7	-	TGTGCCAGCAGAGATAGTCCGGGGTTTTACGAGCAGTACTTC	CASRDSPGFYEQYF
-	TRBV27	TRBJ2-3	-	TGTGCCAGCAGTTTTGCTCAGGAAACCACAGATACGCAGTATTTT	CASSFAQETTDTQYF
-	TRBV11-3	TRBJ1-1	-	TGTGCCAGCAGCCGTGGGGGGGGGACTGAAGCTTTCTTT	CASSRGGGTEAFF
-	TRBV7-2	TRBJ2-3	TRBD2	TGTGCCAGCAGCTTGGCTAGCGGGGGAACAGATACGCAGTATTTT	CASSLASGGTDTQYF
-	TRBV6-5	TRBJ1-1	-	TGTGCCAGCAGTTTGTCAGGGCTGAACACTGAAGCTTTCTTT	CASSLSGLNTEAFF
once	TRBV5-1	TRBJ2-3	-	TGCGCCAGCAGCTTGGCGAGGACAGCTAGCACAGATACGCAGTATTTT	CASSLARTASTDTQYF
-	TRBV12-5	TRBJ1-3	-	TGTGCTAGTGCCCCAGAGGGAGGGAACTCTGGAAACACCATATATTTT	CASAPEGGNSGNTIYF
-	TRBV11-2	TRBJ2-1	-	TGTGCCAGCAGGCCGATACAGGGTTCCTACAATGAGCAGTTCTTC	CASRPIQGSYNEQFF
-	TRBV15	TRBJ2-5	TRBD1	TGTGCCACCAGCAGGGCCGGCCGAGCGGGACAGGGGAAAGAGACCCAGTACTTC	CATSRAGRAGQGKETQYF
-	TRBV3-1/TRBV3-2	TRBJ2-1	TRBD2	TGTGCCAGCAGCCATTGGACTAGCGGGCTTAGCTCCTACAATGAGCAGTTCTTC	CASSHWTSGLSSYNEQFF
few	TRBV6-1	TRBJ1-5	-	TGTGCCAGCAGTGAACGGGGGGGGGATCAGCCCCAGCATTTT	CASSERGGDQPQHF
once	TRBV19	TRBJ1-5	TRBD1	TGTGCCAGTAGTATAGTAGGTCGACAGGGGAACAATCAGCCCCAGCATTTT	CASSIVGRQGNNQPQHF
-	TRBV29-1	TRBJ2-3	-	TGCAGCGTTGAGCCCGGGACAAGCACAGATACGCAGTATTTT	CSVEPGTSTDTQYF
-	TRBV3-1/TRBV3-2	TRBJ1-6	TRBD1	TGTGCCAGCAGCCAAAACAGGGGCGCACCCCTCCACTTT	CASSQNRGAPLHF
-	TRBV6-5	TRBJ1-2	-	TGTGCCAGCAGTTACTCTGGCTCCTCTAACTATGGCTACACCTTC	CASSYSGSSNYGYTF
-	TRBV4-1	TRBJ2-1	TRBD1	TGCGCCAGCAGCCAAGGGACAGGGAACTACAATGAGCAGTTCTTC	CASSQGTGNYNEQFF
once	TRBV28	TRBJ2-7	TRBD1	TGTGCCAGCAGGACAGGGGGCTCCTACGAGCAGTACTTC	CASRTGGSYEQYF
-	TRBV29-1	TRBJ1-2	-	TGCAGCGTTCATACGCAGACGGGCTATGGCTACACCTTC	CSVHTQTGYGYTF
-	TRBV19	TRBJ2-1	TRBD2	TGTGCCAGTAGTATCCTCGGACTAGTCGGCGGCAATGAGCAGTTCTTC	CASSILGLVGGNEQFF
-	TRBV28	TRBJ2-4	TRBD1	TGTGCCAGCAGTACCCCACAGGGGGCGTATAGCATTCAGTACTTC	CASSTPQGAYSIQYF
once	TRBV6-5	TRBJ1-5	-	TGTGCCAGCAGAAGGGGAGGCGGCAATCAGCCCCAGCATTTT	CASRRGGGNQPQHF
-	TRBV10-3	TRBJ2-7	TRBD1	TGTGCCATCAGCGCTGGGACAGGCAACTCCTACGAGCAGTACTTC	CAISAGTGNSYEQYF
-	TRBV2	TRBJ2-7	-	TGTGCCACCCGACCCGACTCATACGAGCAGTACTTC	CATRPDSYEQYF
-	TRBV5-1	TRBJ2-7	TRBD2	TGCGCCAGCAGCTTGGCGGGACTAGGAGGGTACGAGCAGTACTTC	CASSLAGLGGYEQYF
-	TRBV19	TRBJ1-5	-	TGTGCCAGTAGTATCCTCGCGGGGGGAAATCAGCCCCAGCATTTT	CASSILAGGNQPQHF
-	TRBV29-1	TRBJ2-7	TRBD1	TGCAGCGGCGGTACAGGGGCATACGAGCAGTACTTC	CSGGTGAYEQYF
-	TRBV2	TRBJ2-7	TRBD1	TGTGCCAGCAGGGCCCGGGACAGGGGCTACGAGCAGTACTTC	CASRARDRGYEQYF
-	TRBV4-1	TRBJ2-7	TRBD1	TGCGCCAGCAGCCAAACCGGGACAGCAAACGAGCAGTACTTC	CASSQTGTANEQYF
-	TRBV18	TRBJ1-2	-	TGTGCCAGCTCACCCGGGGAAGGCTACACCTTC	CASSPGEGYTF
-	TRBV9	TRBJ2-7	-	TGTGCCAGCAGCTTCGGACTCGGGTCCTACGAGCAGTACTTC	CASSFGLGSYEQYF
once	TRBV7-9	TRBJ1-4	TRBD1	TGTGCCAGCAGCTTTCGGACAGGGGCTAATGAAAAACTGTTTTTT	CASSFRTGANEKLFF
-	TRBV30	TRBJ2-1	-	TGTGCCTGCGCCGTCTTCAGGGGACACAATGAGCAGTTCTTC	CACAVFRGHNEQFF
-	TRBV29-1	TRBJ1-1	-	TGCAGCGTTACCGGGACTCTCAAGCGGGACACTGAAGCTTTCTTT	CSVTGTLKRDTEAFF
-	TRBV5-1	TRBJ2-3	-	TGCGCCAGCAACCCCAGAATTACAGGACGAGTTACAGATACGCAGTATTTT	CASNPRITGRVTDTQYF
few	TRBV28	TRBJ2-7	TRBD1	TGTGCCAGCAGTTTCTGGACCGGGACAGCCTACGAGCAGTACTTC	CASSFWTGTAYEQYF
-	TRBV28	TRBJ1-1	TRBD1	TGTGCCAGCTCGCCGACACAGGGGATCTGGGCTGAAGCTTTCTTT	CASSPTQGIWAEAFF
-	TRBV7-8	TRBJ2-7	TRBD1	TGTGCCAGCAGCTTAGTGGCAGGGGGCGGCTACGAGCAGTACTTC	CASSLVAGGGYEQYF
-	TRBV2	TRBJ1-1	-	TGTGCCAGCAGCGAGGGAGGGAGCACTGAAGCTTTCTTT	CASSEGGSTEAFF
-	TRBV7-2	TRBJ2-7	-	TGTGCCAGCAGCTTAGACGGGGTTAAGCAGTACTTC	CASSLDGVKQYF
-	TRBV11-1	TRBJ1-4	-	TGTGCCAGCAGCGCGACAGCGTTTAATGAAAAACTGTTTTTT	CASSATAFNEKLFF
-	TRBV2	TRBJ1-5	-	TGTGCCAGCAGTGACCCCGTTCAGCCCCAGCATTTT	CASSDPVQPQHF
-	TRBV11-2	TRBJ1-2	-	TGTGCCAGCAGTAGAGGACAGAGAGATAACTATGGCTACACCTTC	CASSRGQRDNYGYTF
-	TRBV28	TRBJ2-7	TRBD1	TGTGCCAGCAACTCGGACAGGGGGGCCTACGAGCAGTACTTC	CASNSDRGAYEQYF
-	TRBV5-1	TRBJ1-1	-	TGCGCCAGCAGCTTGCCAGGGGCTGGCACTGAAGCTTTCTTT	CASSLPGAGTEAFF